These T cell receptor beta chains were read from a single sample in a study of shared clonotypes between healthy human individuals. Clones were read by immunoSEQ multiplex PCR, and TCRdb kept only the in-frame ones, dropping some. The table shows approximately 2.3 million clones, with about 92% occurring only once. The sample taken for sequencing was naive CD4+ T cells from PBMCs. The receptors were gathered from a man between 18 and 29 years old in good health. Some clones in this sample may be carry-over from other donors' samples. Each CDR3 is given with its conserved first and last residue. A D gene is named only where the DNA matches it firmly. The listing skips clone size in some rows; elsewhere it reads once, few, many or a size class.

CDR3aa: CASSLGLREKSGELFF
CDR3nt: TGTGCCAGCAGCTTAGGTTTGCGGGAGAAGAGCGGGGAGCTGTTTTTT
d_gene: TRBD2
j_gene: TRBJ2-2
abundance: -
v_gene: TRBV11-2

CDR3aa: CASSPGAGRGYGYTF
CDR3nt: TGTGCCAGCAGCCCGGGGGCAGGCAGGGGCTATGGCTACACCTTC
d_gene: -
j_gene: TRBJ1-2
abundance: -
v_gene: TRBV11-2

CDR3aa: CASSFPGGDTQYF
CDR3nt: TGCGCCAGCAGCTTTCCGGGCGGAGATACGCAGTATTTT
d_gene: -
j_gene: TRBJ2-3
abundance: -
v_gene: TRBV5-1

CDR3aa: CASGNGAVAKNIQYF
CDR3nt: TGCGCCAGCGGGAATGGGGCCGTAGCCAAAAACATTCAGTACTTC
d_gene: -
j_gene: TRBJ2-4
abundance: -
v_gene: TRBV5-1

CDR3aa: CASSNDRYYGYTF
CDR3nt: TGTGCCAGCAGTAACGACAGGTACTATGGCTACACCTTC
d_gene: -
j_gene: TRBJ1-2
abundance: once
v_gene: TRBV28

CDR3aa: CASSVQDRVGTEAFF
CDR3nt: TGTGCCAGCAGCGTACAAGACAGGGTCGGCACTGAAGCTTTCTTT
d_gene: TRBD1
j_gene: TRBJ1-1
abundance: -
v_gene: TRBV5-4

CDR3aa: CASSTTGDAYNEQFF
CDR3nt: TGTGCCAGCAGCACGACAGGGGACGCCTACAATGAGCAGTTCTTC
d_gene: TRBD1
j_gene: TRBJ2-1
abundance: -
v_gene: TRBV7-3

CDR3aa: CASSHLAGVKGVNYGYTF
CDR3nt: TGCGCCAGCAGCCATCTGGCCGGAGTAAAGGGGGTAAACTATGGCTACACCTTC
d_gene: -
j_gene: TRBJ1-2
abundance: -
v_gene: TRBV4-1

CDR3aa: CASSLDSRYNEQFF
CDR3nt: TGCGCCAGCAGCTTGGATAGCAGGTACAATGAGCAGTTCTTC
d_gene: -
j_gene: TRBJ2-1
abundance: -
v_gene: TRBV5-1

CDR3aa: CAWSVGGTEAFF
CDR3nt: TGTGCCTGGAGTGTCGGAGGGACTGAAGCTTTCTTT
d_gene: -
j_gene: TRBJ1-1
abundance: -
v_gene: TRBV30

CDR3aa: CASSQDLTRGAGEKLFF
CDR3nt: TGCGCCAGCAGCCAAGACCTAACCCGGGGGGCGGGAGAAAAACTGTTTTTT
d_gene: -
j_gene: TRBJ1-4
abundance: -
v_gene: TRBV4-3

CDR3aa: CASSYRLAGVQYF
CDR3nt: TGTGCCAGCAGTTACCGACTAGCGGGAGTTCAGTACTTC
d_gene: TRBD2
j_gene: TRBJ2-7
abundance: -
v_gene: TRBV6-5

CDR3aa: CASSGQGVGETQYF
CDR3nt: TGTGCCAGCAGTGGACAGGGGGTAGGGGAGACCCAGTACTTC
d_gene: TRBD1
j_gene: TRBJ2-5
abundance: -
v_gene: TRBV28

CDR3aa: CASSQRPQGNTIYF
CDR3nt: TGTGCCAGCAGCCAACGGCCCCAAGGAAACACCATATATTTT
d_gene: -
j_gene: TRBJ1-3
abundance: -
v_gene: TRBV14

CDR3aa: CASSQTGTGMGEQYF
CDR3nt: TGTGCCAGCAGCCAAACCGGGACAGGGATGGGCGAGCAGTACTTC
d_gene: TRBD1
j_gene: TRBJ2-7
abundance: -
v_gene: TRBV4-2

CDR3aa: CASSPQGTASNYGYTF
CDR3nt: TGTGCCAGCTCACCCCAAGGGACAGCTTCTAACTATGGCTACACCTTC
d_gene: TRBD1
j_gene: TRBJ1-2
abundance: -
v_gene: TRBV18

CDR3aa: CATSRVASGPYNEQFF
CDR3nt: TGTGCCACCAGCAGAGTGGCTAGCGGGCCCTACAATGAGCAGTTCTTC
d_gene: TRBD2
j_gene: TRBJ2-1
abundance: -
v_gene: TRBV15

CDR3aa: CASSSQQNTGELFF
CDR3nt: TGTGCCAGCTCTAGCCAGCAGAACACCGGGGAGCTGTTTTTT
d_gene: -
j_gene: TRBJ2-2
abundance: -
v_gene: TRBV11-3

CDR3aa: CASSLIREQFF
CDR3nt: TGTGCCAGCAGCTTGATAAGGGAGCAGTTCTTC
d_gene: -
j_gene: TRBJ2-1
abundance: -
v_gene: TRBV7-2

CDR3aa: CASSPYPGLAGGSDTQYF
CDR3nt: TGCGCCAGCAGCCCTTATCCGGGACTAGCGGGAGGATCGGATACGCAGTATTTT
d_gene: TRBD2
j_gene: TRBJ2-3
abundance: -
v_gene: TRBV5-1

CDR3aa: CASSQEASLGGGEQFF
CDR3nt: TGCGCCAGCAGCCAAGAAGCCTCACTAGGGGGCGGGGAGCAGTTCTTC
d_gene: TRBD1
j_gene: TRBJ2-1
abundance: -
v_gene: TRBV4-3

CDR3aa: CASSLDRASGRTAYNEQFF
CDR3nt: TGTGCCAGCAGCTTAGATAGGGCTAGCGGGAGGACTGCCTACAATGAGCAGTTCTTC
d_gene: TRBD2
j_gene: TRBJ2-1
abundance: -
v_gene: TRBV11-3

CDR3aa: CAWSKYSPGNTIYF
CDR3nt: TGTGCCTGGAGCAAATACAGCCCAGGAAACACCATATATTTT
d_gene: -
j_gene: TRBJ1-3
abundance: -
v_gene: TRBV30

CDR3aa: CASSDRGDQPQHF
CDR3nt: TGTGCCAGCAGTGACAGGGGGGATCAGCCCCAGCATTTT
d_gene: TRBD1
j_gene: TRBJ1-5
abundance: -
v_gene: TRBV6-5

CDR3aa: CASSQGGLAEVGETQYF
CDR3nt: TGTGCCAGTAGTCAAGGGGGACTAGCGGAGGTCGGGGAGACCCAGTACTTC
d_gene: TRBD2
j_gene: TRBJ2-5
abundance: once
v_gene: TRBV19

CDR3aa: CASSELGRASGRTRTDTQYF
CDR3nt: TGTGCCAGCAGTGAACTGGGTCGGGCTAGCGGGAGGACTCGCACAGATACGCAGTATTTT
d_gene: TRBD2
j_gene: TRBJ2-3
abundance: -
v_gene: TRBV2

CDR3aa: CASSVSPGSYNEQFF
CDR3nt: TGTGCCAGCAGCGTATCTCCGGGGTCCTACAATGAGCAGTTCTTC
d_gene: -
j_gene: TRBJ2-1
abundance: -
v_gene: TRBV9

CDR3aa: CASSLGLAGLNTGELFF
CDR3nt: TGCGCCAGCAGCCTGGGACTAGCGGGGCTGAACACCGGGGAGCTGTTTTTT
d_gene: TRBD2
j_gene: TRBJ2-2
abundance: -
v_gene: TRBV23-1

CDR3aa: CATSRETLGGYTF
CDR3nt: TGTGCCACCAGCAGAGAGACTCTTGGGGGCTACACCTTC
d_gene: -
j_gene: TRBJ1-2
abundance: -
v_gene: TRBV15

CDR3aa: CASSDFRISTDTQYF
CDR3nt: TGTGCCAGCAGTGATTTCCGGATTAGCACAGATACGCAGTATTTT
d_gene: -
j_gene: TRBJ2-3
abundance: once
v_gene: TRBV2

CDR3aa: CASSQASQNTGELFF
CDR3nt: TGCGCCAGCAGCCAAGCATCACAAAACACCGGGGAGCTGTTTTTT
d_gene: -
j_gene: TRBJ2-2
abundance: -
v_gene: TRBV4-3

CDR3aa: CASSASGRAKTQYF
CDR3nt: TGTGCCAGCTCAGCTAGCGGGAGGGCCAAGACCCAGTACTTC
d_gene: TRBD2
j_gene: TRBJ2-5
abundance: -
v_gene: TRBV6-5

CDR3aa: CASSLRQVGTDTQYF
CDR3nt: TGTGCCAGCAGCTTGCGGCAGGTTGGAACAGATACGCAGTATTTT
d_gene: -
j_gene: TRBJ2-3
abundance: -
v_gene: TRBV5-4

CDR3aa: CASSPRDGNYGYTF
CDR3nt: TGTGCCAGCTCACCCCGGGACGGGAACTATGGCTACACCTTC
d_gene: -
j_gene: TRBJ1-2
abundance: -
v_gene: TRBV18

CDR3aa: CASSLSWDFNQPQHF
CDR3nt: TGTGCCAGCAGTTTATCCTGGGACTTCAATCAGCCCCAGCATTTT
d_gene: -
j_gene: TRBJ1-5
abundance: -
v_gene: TRBV27

CDR3aa: CAISVSSSTDTQYF
CDR3nt: TGTGCCATCAGTGTGAGTTCCAGCACAGATACGCAGTATTTT
d_gene: -
j_gene: TRBJ2-3
abundance: -
v_gene: TRBV10-3

CDR3aa: CASSTRTEASSTDTQYF
CDR3nt: TGTGCCAGCAGCACCCGGACAGAAGCCTCTAGCACAGATACGCAGTATTTT
d_gene: -
j_gene: TRBJ2-3
abundance: -
v_gene: TRBV7-6

CDR3aa: CASNRGGVGYGYTF
CDR3nt: TGTGCCAGCAATAGGGGGGGCGTCGGCTATGGCTACACCTTC
d_gene: -
j_gene: TRBJ1-2
abundance: -
v_gene: TRBV28

CDR3aa: CASTLVGGSETQYF
CDR3nt: TGTGCCAGCACCCTGGTGGGGGGTAGCGAGACCCAGTACTTC
d_gene: -
j_gene: TRBJ2-5
abundance: -
v_gene: TRBV7-6

CDR3aa: CASSLESGGVYNEQFF
CDR3nt: TGTGCCAGCAGCTTAGAATCTGGCGGAGTCTACAATGAGCAGTTCTTC
d_gene: -
j_gene: TRBJ2-1
abundance: -
v_gene: TRBV11-2

CDR3aa: CASRRRESGADEQFF
CDR3nt: TGTGCCAGCAGGCGGAGGGAGTCGGGGGCCGATGAGCAGTTCTTC
d_gene: -
j_gene: TRBJ2-1
abundance: -
v_gene: TRBV28

CDR3aa: CASSQTGNQPQHF
CDR3nt: TGTGCCAGCAGCCAGACAGGGAATCAGCCCCAGCATTTT
d_gene: TRBD1
j_gene: TRBJ1-5
abundance: few
v_gene: TRBV4-2